Below, one T cell receptor (beta chain) is given with its context. What it recognizes is unknown. Use of 60 Vbeta and 13 Jbeta primers characterized the PCR. This table comes from immunoSEQ multiplex PCR, and its TCRdb copy is limited to in-frame clones, with some not included. Among about 94,000 clones, more than 60% were seen once, and the ten largest hold about 3.9%. These data originate in a study of cytomegalovirus exposure and HLA in healthy donors. Findings and limits, study-wide: Prior analysis indicated that the majority of TCR beta V segments exhibited productivity approximately 87% or approximately 30% of the time. Researchers reported in a later analysis that a missense DCLRE1C variant was tied to TCR beta V- and J-gene trimming. Specificity for CMV antigens was confirmed in vitro for a few of the CMV-associated chains. 87-base-pair reads could not separate some V segments, including TRBV6-2 and TRBV6-3.

CDR3 size: 15 residues. Trimming at V came to 5 bases and at J to 2 bases, leaving 5 bases not matched to a gene. From germline, CDR1 is MNHEY and CDR2 SVGAGI. V is TRBV6-5 and J is TRBJ2-7, with 11 bases identical to TRBD2. Material: PBMCs. The sequence derives from a young man in good health and CMV-seronegative. The CDR3 loop reads CASSLSGGGPYEQYF. Written as DNA, the CDR3 is TGTGCCAGCAGTCTTAGCGGGGGGGGACCCTACGAGCAGTACTTC.